This T cell receptor beta chain was sequenced during a study of T cell responses to AZD1222 COVID-19 vaccine. Germline CDR1 is SQVTM and CDR2 is ANQGSEA. The CDR3 has 13 residues. The data were produced by immunoSEQ multiplex PCR, yet TCRdb's version contains in-frame clones alone and is incomplete. Here the sample spans around 170,000 clones, under 95% being singletons. Notes on this clone: The antigen remains unidentified.

Study-level results: Across spike, vaccine-associated CD4 TCRs were found, dominant at 160-218 and 743-854. White British ancestry dominated among donors, who included more females, and clonal diversity was possibly underestimated. The number of AZD1222 recipients seropositive at baseline was only 6 or 7. Sampled repertoires all dated from after the peak T cell response.

This chain uses TRBV29-1 with TRBJ1-1; 9 nucleotides line up with TRBD1. Sequencing used peripheral blood, obtained on day 0 of AZD1222 vaccination. The source of this sequence is an adult in good health. DNA of the CDR3: TGCAGTTCGCGACAGGGGGTTCCCACTGAAGCTTTCTTT. Encoded protein: CSSRQGVPTEAFF.